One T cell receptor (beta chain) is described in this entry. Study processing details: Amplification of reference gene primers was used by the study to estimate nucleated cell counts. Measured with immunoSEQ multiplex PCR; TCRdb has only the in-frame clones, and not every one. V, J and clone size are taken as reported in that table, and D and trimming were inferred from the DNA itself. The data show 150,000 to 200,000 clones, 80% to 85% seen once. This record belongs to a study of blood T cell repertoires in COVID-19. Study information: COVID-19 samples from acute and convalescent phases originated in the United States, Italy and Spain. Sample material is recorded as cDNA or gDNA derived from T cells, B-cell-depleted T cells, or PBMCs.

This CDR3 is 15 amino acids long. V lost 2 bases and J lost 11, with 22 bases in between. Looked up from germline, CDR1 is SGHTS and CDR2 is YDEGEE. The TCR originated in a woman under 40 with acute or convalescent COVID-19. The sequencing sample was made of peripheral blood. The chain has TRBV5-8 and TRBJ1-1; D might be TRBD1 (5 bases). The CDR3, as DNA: TGTGCCAGCAGCTTAGTGGGGGGAACGTCAGGGAATGCTTTCTTT. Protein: CASSLVGGTSGNAFF. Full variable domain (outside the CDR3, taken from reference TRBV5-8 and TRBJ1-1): EAGVTQSPTHLIKTRGQQATLRCSPISGHTSVYWYQQALGLGLQFLLWYDEGEERNRGNFPPRFSGRQFPNYSSELNVNALELEDSALYLCASSLVGGTSGNAFFGQGTRLTVV.